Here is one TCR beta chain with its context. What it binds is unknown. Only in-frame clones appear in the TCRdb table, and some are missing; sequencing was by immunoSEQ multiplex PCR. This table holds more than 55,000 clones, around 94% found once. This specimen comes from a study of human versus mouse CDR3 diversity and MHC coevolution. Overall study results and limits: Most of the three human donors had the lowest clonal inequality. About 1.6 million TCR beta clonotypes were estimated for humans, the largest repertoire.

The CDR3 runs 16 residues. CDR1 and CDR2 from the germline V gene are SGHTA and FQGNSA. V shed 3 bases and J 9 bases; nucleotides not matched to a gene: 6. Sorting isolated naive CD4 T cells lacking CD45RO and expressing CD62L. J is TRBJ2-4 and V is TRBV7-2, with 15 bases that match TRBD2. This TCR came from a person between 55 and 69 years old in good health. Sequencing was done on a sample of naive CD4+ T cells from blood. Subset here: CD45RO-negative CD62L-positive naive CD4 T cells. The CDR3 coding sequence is TGTGCCAGCAGCTTCGGACTAGCGGGAGGGGAGGGCATTCAGTACTTC. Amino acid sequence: CASSFGLAGGEGIQYF.